Listed below are T cell receptor beta chains from one sample, sequenced in a study of cytomegalovirus exposure and HLA in healthy donors. The table came from immunoSEQ multiplex PCR; TCRdb's copy has only in-frame clones and leaves some out. There are around 200,000 clones in the sample; 60% to 80% occur only once, and 2.5% to 3.5% lies in the top ten. The sequenced sample consisted of PBMCs. The receptors shown here come from a female donor in good health and CMV-seronegative. Each CDR3 is given with its conserved first and last residue. Fields, in order: D gene, J gene, clone size, V gene, CDR3 protein, CDR3 DNA. D genes are given only for firm matches. Size is stated for part of the rows, as once, few or many counts, or as a class when the clone is expanded.

d_gene: TRBD1; j_gene: TRBJ1-4; abundance: once; v_gene: TRBV5-4; CDR3aa: CASSPGDSLNEKLFF; CDR3nt: TGTGCCAGCAGCCCAGGGGACAGCCTTAATGAAAAACTGTTTTTT
d_gene: -; j_gene: TRBJ2-3; abundance: -; v_gene: TRBV11-2; CDR3aa: CASSLTGPSDTQYF; CDR3nt: TGTGCCAGCAGCTTAACCGGTCCTTCAGATACGCAGTATTTT
d_gene: -; j_gene: TRBJ1-3; abundance: few; v_gene: TRBV7-2; CDR3aa: CASSSPREGNTIYF; CDR3nt: TGTGCCAGCAGCTCCCCCCGGGAGGGAAACACCATATATTTT
d_gene: TRBD2; j_gene: TRBJ2-1; abundance: -; v_gene: TRBV2; CDR3aa: CASSAGLAGYNEQFF; CDR3nt: TGTGCCAGCAGTGCCGGACTAGCGGGATACAATGAGCAGTTCTTC
d_gene: -; j_gene: TRBJ2-3; abundance: few; v_gene: TRBV27; CDR3aa: CASSSPVASTDTQYF; CDR3nt: TGTGCCAGCAGTTCCCCCGTGGCTAGCACAGATACGCAGTATTTT
d_gene: TRBD1; j_gene: TRBJ2-2; abundance: -; v_gene: TRBV28; CDR3aa: CAAGQGNTGELFF; CDR3nt: TGTGCCGCCGGACAGGGGAACACCGGGGAGCTGTTTTTT
d_gene: -; j_gene: TRBJ1-6; abundance: -; v_gene: TRBV5-1; CDR3aa: CASSLGQGNSPLHF; CDR3nt: TGCGCCAGCAGCTTGGGGCAGGGGAACTCACCCCTCCACTTT
d_gene: -; j_gene: TRBJ1-3; abundance: once; v_gene: TRBV4-3; CDR3aa: CASSQHLNAGIVGNTIYF; CDR3nt: TGCGCCAGCAGCCAGCATCTGAACGCAGGGATAGTTGGAAACACCATATATTTT
d_gene: TRBD1; j_gene: TRBJ2-2; abundance: -; v_gene: TRBV5-6; CDR3aa: CASSLAGGAYSGELFF; CDR3nt: TGTGCCAGCAGCTTGGCAGGGGGCGCCTACAGCGGGGAGCTGTTTTTT
d_gene: -; j_gene: TRBJ2-5; abundance: few; v_gene: TRBV4-3; CDR3aa: CASSQEWGGWETQYF; CDR3nt: TGCGCCAGCAGCCAAGAGTGGGGGGGCTGGGAGACCCAGTACTTC
d_gene: -; j_gene: TRBJ2-1; abundance: -; v_gene: TRBV6-1; CDR3aa: CASIPSRDIYNEQFF; CDR3nt: TGTGCCAGCATCCCCAGCCGGGACATTTACAATGAGCAGTTCTTC
d_gene: -; j_gene: TRBJ2-1; abundance: -; v_gene: TRBV27; CDR3aa: CASSFGSAQVVNEQFF; CDR3nt: TGTGCCAGCAGTTTCGGATCGGCCCAGGTGGTCAATGAGCAGTTCTTC
d_gene: -; j_gene: TRBJ2-5; abundance: -; v_gene: TRBV7-9; CDR3aa: CASSPGVDETQYF; CDR3nt: TGTGCCAGCAGCCCCGGGGTAGATGAGACCCAGTACTTC
d_gene: -; j_gene: TRBJ1-1; abundance: -; v_gene: TRBV30; CDR3aa: CAWSVGAEAFF; CDR3nt: TGTGCCTGGAGTGTGGGAGCTGAAGCTTTCTTT
d_gene: TRBD1; j_gene: TRBJ1-2; abundance: -; v_gene: TRBV2; CDR3aa: CASDWDRVYGYTF; CDR3nt: TGTGCCAGCGACTGGGACAGGGTCTATGGCTACACCTTC
d_gene: -; j_gene: TRBJ1-6; abundance: -; v_gene: TRBV14; CDR3aa: CASSLAFGANSPLHF; CDR3nt: TGTGCCAGCAGCCTCGCATTTGGGGCTAATTCACCCCTCCACTTT
d_gene: TRBD2; j_gene: TRBJ2-7; abundance: -; v_gene: TRBV4-1; CDR3aa: CASSHGGGTSGNRGYEQYF; CDR3nt: TGCGCCAGCAGCCACGGGGGGGGGACTAGCGGGAATCGGGGCTACGAGCAGTACTTC
d_gene: -; j_gene: TRBJ1-5; abundance: -; v_gene: TRBV6-6; CDR3aa: CASSSEGPQHF; CDR3nt: TGTGCCAGCAGTTCCGAGGGGCCCCAGCATTTT
d_gene: -; j_gene: TRBJ1-5; abundance: -; v_gene: TRBV5-5; CDR3aa: CASSLVTGGAQPQHF; CDR3nt: TGTGCCAGCAGCTTGGTAACGGGGGGGGCTCAGCCCCAGCATTTT
d_gene: TRBD1; j_gene: TRBJ1-2; abundance: -; v_gene: TRBV10-3; CDR3aa: CAISVDRVGGYTF; CDR3nt: TGTGCCATCAGTGTGGACAGGGTAGGGGGCTACACCTTC
d_gene: -; j_gene: TRBJ1-2; abundance: -; v_gene: TRBV7-9; CDR3aa: CASSDRTNYGYTF; CDR3nt: TGTGCCAGCAGTGATAGAACTAACTATGGCTACACCTTC
d_gene: -; j_gene: TRBJ2-5; abundance: -; v_gene: TRBV2; CDR3aa: CASIGGSREQYF; CDR3nt: TGTGCCAGCATAGGAGGGTCAAGGGAGCAGTACTTC
d_gene: -; j_gene: TRBJ1-1; abundance: once; v_gene: TRBV30; CDR3aa: CAWSVMGNTEAFF; CDR3nt: TGTGCCTGGAGTGTAATGGGCAACACTGAAGCTTTCTTT
d_gene: -; j_gene: TRBJ1-1; abundance: few; v_gene: TRBV7-6; CDR3aa: CASSYFSGVVNTEAFF; CDR3nt: TGTGCCAGCAGCTACTTCTCAGGGGTTGTGAACACTGAAGCTTTCTTT
d_gene: -; j_gene: TRBJ2-2; abundance: -; v_gene: TRBV19; CDR3aa: CATERGSNTGELFF; CDR3nt: TGTGCCACCGAGAGGGGGTCGAACACCGGGGAGCTGTTTTTT
d_gene: TRBD1; j_gene: TRBJ2-7; abundance: -; v_gene: TRBV14; CDR3aa: CASSQVRGQRDYEQYF; CDR3nt: TGTGCCAGCAGCCAAGTTCGGGGACAGCGTGACTACGAGCAGTACTTC
d_gene: -; j_gene: TRBJ2-7; abundance: -; v_gene: TRBV7-2; CDR3aa: CASSSRGGGIYEQYF; CDR3nt: TGTGCCAGCAGTTCTCGGGGCGGCGGGATCTACGAGCAGTACTTC
d_gene: -; j_gene: TRBJ2-5; abundance: -; v_gene: TRBV15; CDR3aa: CATSRDRQGGETQYF; CDR3nt: TGTGCCACCAGCAGAGATCGGCAGGGGGGAGAGACCCAGTACTTC
d_gene: -; j_gene: TRBJ2-7; abundance: -; v_gene: TRBV28; CDR3aa: CATSGDYEQYF; CDR3nt: TGTGCCACCTCGGGGGACTACGAGCAGTACTTC
d_gene: -; j_gene: TRBJ1-5; abundance: -; v_gene: TRBV7-9; CDR3aa: CSSSLSEHQPQHF; CDR3nt: TGTTCCAGCAGCTTGTCCGAGCATCAGCCCCAGCATTTT
d_gene: TRBD1; j_gene: TRBJ1-1; abundance: -; v_gene: TRBV19; CDR3aa: CASKLTGYTKAFF; CDR3nt: TGTGCCAGTAAATTGACAGGGTACACTAAAGCTTTCTTT
d_gene: TRBD2; j_gene: TRBJ2-7; abundance: few; v_gene: TRBV27; CDR3aa: CASSFGLAGVYEQYF; CDR3nt: TGTGCCAGCAGTTTTGGGCTAGCGGGGGTCTACGAGCAGTACTTC
d_gene: -; j_gene: TRBJ1-1; abundance: -; v_gene: TRBV29-1; CDR3aa: CSQSHHDTNTEAFF; CDR3nt: TGCAGCCAAAGCCACCATGACACGAACACTGAAGCTTTCTTT
d_gene: TRBD1; j_gene: TRBJ1-6; abundance: -; v_gene: TRBV7-3; CDR3aa: CASSWTGGGDSPLHF; CDR3nt: TGTGCCAGCAGCTGGACAGGGGGAGGGGATTCACCCCTCCACTTT
d_gene: -; j_gene: TRBJ2-5; abundance: -; v_gene: TRBV28; CDR3aa: CASSPGGGWETQYF; CDR3nt: TGTGCCAGCAGTCCCGGAGGGGGCTGGGAGACCCAGTACTTC
d_gene: -; j_gene: TRBJ1-1; abundance: -; v_gene: TRBV2; CDR3aa: CASSEGEWNTEAFF; CDR3nt: TGTGCCAGCAGTGAAGGCGAGTGGAACACTGAAGCTTTCTTT
d_gene: TRBD1; j_gene: TRBJ1-1; abundance: -; v_gene: TRBV19; CDR3aa: CASSRRRDTGGRDTEAFF; CDR3nt: TGTGCCAGTAGTAGGAGGAGAGATACAGGGGGAAGAGACACTGAAGCTTTCTTT
d_gene: -; j_gene: TRBJ2-5; abundance: -; v_gene: TRBV6-6; CDR3aa: CASSYGGADSIETQYF; CDR3nt: TGTGCCAGCAGTTACGGGGGCGCGGATTCAATAGAGACCCAGTACTTC
d_gene: -; j_gene: TRBJ1-1; abundance: -; v_gene: TRBV5-1; CDR3aa: CASSLEGLTEAFF; CDR3nt: TGCGCCAGCAGCTTGGAGGGGTTAACTGAAGCTTTCTTT
d_gene: TRBD1; j_gene: TRBJ1-5; abundance: -; v_gene: TRBV7-6; CDR3aa: CASSRHPGQEVGSNQPQHF; CDR3nt: TGTGCCAGCAGTCGACATCCGGGACAGGAGGTTGGGAGCAATCAGCCCCAGCATTTT
d_gene: TRBD1; j_gene: TRBJ1-6; abundance: -; v_gene: TRBV30; CDR3aa: CAWKRGRGPNSPLHF; CDR3nt: TGTGCCTGGAAGCGTGGCAGGGGGCCTAATTCACCCCTCCACTTT
d_gene: TRBD1; j_gene: TRBJ1-2; abundance: -; v_gene: TRBV28; CDR3aa: CASTGQGIGGYTF; CDR3nt: TGTGCCAGCACCGGACAGGGGATAGGCGGCTACACCTTC
d_gene: -; j_gene: TRBJ2-1; abundance: -; v_gene: TRBV28; CDR3aa: CASSLGQGTYNEQFF; CDR3nt: TGTGCCAGCAGTTTAGGGCAGGGGACCTACAATGAGCAGTTCTTC
d_gene: TRBD2; j_gene: TRBJ2-1; abundance: -; v_gene: TRBV7-9; CDR3aa: CASSPTRGGTYNEQFF; CDR3nt: TGTGCCAGCAGTCCAACCCGGGGGGGCACCTACAATGAGCAGTTCTTC
d_gene: -; j_gene: TRBJ1-2; abundance: -; v_gene: TRBV27; CDR3aa: CASRWSYRESNYGYTF; CDR3nt: TGTGCCAGCAGGTGGAGTTACAGGGAGTCGAACTATGGCTACACCTTC
d_gene: -; j_gene: TRBJ1-2; abundance: -; v_gene: TRBV30; CDR3aa: CAWSVSSYGYTF; CDR3nt: TGTGCCTGGAGTGTATCCAGCTATGGCTACACCTTC